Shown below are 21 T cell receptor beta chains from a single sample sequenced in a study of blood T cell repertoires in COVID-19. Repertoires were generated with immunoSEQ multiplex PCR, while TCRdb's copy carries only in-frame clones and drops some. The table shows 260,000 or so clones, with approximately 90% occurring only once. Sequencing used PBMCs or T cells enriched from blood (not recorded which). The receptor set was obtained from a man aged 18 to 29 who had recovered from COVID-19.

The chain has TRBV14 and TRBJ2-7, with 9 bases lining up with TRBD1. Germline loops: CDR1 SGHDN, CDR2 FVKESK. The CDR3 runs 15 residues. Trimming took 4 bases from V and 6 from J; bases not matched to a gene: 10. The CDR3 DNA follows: TGTGCCAGCAGCCTGTACGGGACAGGGATCCTCGAGCAGTACTTC. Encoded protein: CASSLYGTGILEQYF.

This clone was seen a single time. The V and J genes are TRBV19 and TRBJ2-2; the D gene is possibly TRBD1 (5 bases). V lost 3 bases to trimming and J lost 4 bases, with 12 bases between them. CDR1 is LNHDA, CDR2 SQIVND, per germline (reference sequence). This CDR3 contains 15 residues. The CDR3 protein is CASSIEGVTTGELFF. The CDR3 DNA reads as TGTGCCAGTAGTATTGAAGGGGTAACCACCGGGGAGCTGTTTTTT.

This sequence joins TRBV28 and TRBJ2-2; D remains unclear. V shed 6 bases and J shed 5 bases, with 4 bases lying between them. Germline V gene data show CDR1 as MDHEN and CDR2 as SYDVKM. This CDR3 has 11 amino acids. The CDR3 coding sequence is TGTGCCAGCAGACTTACCGGGGAGCTGTTTTTT. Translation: CASRLTGELFF.

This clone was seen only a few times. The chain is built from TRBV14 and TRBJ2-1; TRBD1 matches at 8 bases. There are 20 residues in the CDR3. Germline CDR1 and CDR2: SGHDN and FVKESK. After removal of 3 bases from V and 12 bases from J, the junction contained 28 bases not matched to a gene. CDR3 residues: CASSQTRVVGQGYPEGGQFF. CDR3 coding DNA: TGTGCCAGCAGCCAGACGAGGGTGGTCGGACAGGGATACCCTGAGGGTGGGCAGTTCTTC. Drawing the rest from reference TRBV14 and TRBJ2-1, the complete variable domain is EAGVTQFPSHSVIEKGQTVTLRCDPISGHDNLYWYRRVMGKEIKFLLHFVKESKQDESGMPNNRFLAERTGGTYSTLKVQPAELEDSGVYFCASSQTRVVGQGYPEGGQFFGPGTRLTVL.

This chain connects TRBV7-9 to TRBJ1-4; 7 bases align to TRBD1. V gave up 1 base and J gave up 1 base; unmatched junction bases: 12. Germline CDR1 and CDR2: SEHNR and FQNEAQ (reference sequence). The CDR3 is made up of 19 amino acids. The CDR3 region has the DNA TGTGCCAGCAGCTTAGGTCGGACAGGCCGAGGCGAAACTAATGAAAAACTGTTTTTT. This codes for CASSLGRTGRGETNEKLFF.

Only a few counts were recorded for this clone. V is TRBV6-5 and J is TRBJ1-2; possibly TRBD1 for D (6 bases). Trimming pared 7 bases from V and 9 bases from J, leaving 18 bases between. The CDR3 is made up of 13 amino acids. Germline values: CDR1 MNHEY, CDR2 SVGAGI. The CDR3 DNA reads TGTGCCAGCACCCCGGGACACGGGTCTAGCTACACCTTC. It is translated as CASTPGHGSSYTF.

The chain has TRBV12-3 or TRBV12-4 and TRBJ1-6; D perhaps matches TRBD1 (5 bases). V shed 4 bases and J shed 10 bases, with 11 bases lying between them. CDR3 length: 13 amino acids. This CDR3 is CASSWGGDSPLHF. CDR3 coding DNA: TGTGCCAGCAGTTGGGGGGGAGACTCACCCCTCCACTTT.

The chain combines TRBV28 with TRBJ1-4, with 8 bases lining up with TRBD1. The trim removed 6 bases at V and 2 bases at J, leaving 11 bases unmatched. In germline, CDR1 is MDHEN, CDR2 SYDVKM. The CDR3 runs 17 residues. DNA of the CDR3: TGTGCCAGCAGCGTCGGACAGGGATTAACCACTAATGAAAAACTGTTTTTT. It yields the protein CASSVGQGLTTNEKLFF.

CDR3 region: CASSLIRTGAIGSYNEQFF. DNA of the CDR3: TGTGCCAGCAGCTTAATCCGGACAGGGGCGATAGGCTCCTACAATGAGCAGTTCTTC. The chain is built from TRBV11-2 and TRBJ2-1, with TRBD1 identical over 9 bases. V was pared by 2 bases and J by 0 bases, with 11 bases of the junction left unmatched. The germline CDR1 and CDR2 sequences are SGHAT and FQNNGV. The length of the CDR3 is 19 residues.

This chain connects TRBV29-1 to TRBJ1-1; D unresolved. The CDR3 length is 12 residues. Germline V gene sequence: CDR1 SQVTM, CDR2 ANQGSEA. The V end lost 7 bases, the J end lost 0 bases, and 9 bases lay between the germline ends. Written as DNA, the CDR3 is TGCAGCGCGGAAAACATGAACACTGAAGCTTTCTTT. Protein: CSAENMNTEAFF.

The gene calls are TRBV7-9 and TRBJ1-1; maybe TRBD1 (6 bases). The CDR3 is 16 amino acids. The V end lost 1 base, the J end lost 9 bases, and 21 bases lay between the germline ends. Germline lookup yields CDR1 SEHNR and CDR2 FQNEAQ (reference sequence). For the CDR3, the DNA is TGTGCCAGCAGCTTAGGACCCCTCGTGTCAGGGGATAAAGCTTTCTTT. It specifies CASSLGPLVSGDKAFF.

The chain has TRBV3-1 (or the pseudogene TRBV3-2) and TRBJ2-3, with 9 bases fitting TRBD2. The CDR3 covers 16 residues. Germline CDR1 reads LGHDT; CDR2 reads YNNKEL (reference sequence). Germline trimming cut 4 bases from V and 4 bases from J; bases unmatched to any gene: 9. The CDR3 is CASSRTGTSPSDTQYF. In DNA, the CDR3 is TGTGCCAGCAGCCGCACCGGGACTAGCCCGTCAGATACGCAGTATTTT.

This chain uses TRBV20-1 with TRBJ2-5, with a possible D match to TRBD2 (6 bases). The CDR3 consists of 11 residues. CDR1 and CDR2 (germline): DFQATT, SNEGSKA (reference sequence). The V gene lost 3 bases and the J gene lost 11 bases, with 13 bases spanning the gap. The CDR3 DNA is TGCAGTGCTAGCTCTGAGCGGGTTCAGTACTTC. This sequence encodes CSASSERVQYF.

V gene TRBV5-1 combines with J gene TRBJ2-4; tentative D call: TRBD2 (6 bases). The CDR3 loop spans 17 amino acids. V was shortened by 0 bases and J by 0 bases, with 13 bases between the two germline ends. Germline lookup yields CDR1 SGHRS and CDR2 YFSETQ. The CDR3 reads CASSLAGGDVAKNIQYF. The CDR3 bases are TGCGCCAGCAGCTTGGCTGGCGGGGACGTAGCCAAAAACATTCAGTACTTC.

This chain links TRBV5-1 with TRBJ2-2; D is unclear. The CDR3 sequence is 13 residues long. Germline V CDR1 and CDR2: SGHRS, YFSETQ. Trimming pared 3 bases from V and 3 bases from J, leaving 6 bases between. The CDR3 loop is CASSSSHTGELFF. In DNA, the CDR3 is TGCGCCAGCAGCTCGAGTCACACCGGGGAGCTGTTTTTT.

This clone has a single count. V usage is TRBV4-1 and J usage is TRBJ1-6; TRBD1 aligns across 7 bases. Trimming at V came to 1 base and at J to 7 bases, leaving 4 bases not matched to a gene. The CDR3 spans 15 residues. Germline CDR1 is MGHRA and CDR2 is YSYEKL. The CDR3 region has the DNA TGCGCCAGCAGCCAAGCGACAGGGTTGAATTCACCCCTCCACTTT. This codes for CASSQATGLNSPLHF.

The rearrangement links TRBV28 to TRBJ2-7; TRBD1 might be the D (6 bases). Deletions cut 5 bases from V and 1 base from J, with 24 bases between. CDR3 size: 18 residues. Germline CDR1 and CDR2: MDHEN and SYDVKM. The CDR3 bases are TGTGCCAGCAGTATAACAACAGGGAGCGGTTTCAGGTCCTACGAGCAGTACTTC. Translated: CASSITTGSGFRSYEQYF.

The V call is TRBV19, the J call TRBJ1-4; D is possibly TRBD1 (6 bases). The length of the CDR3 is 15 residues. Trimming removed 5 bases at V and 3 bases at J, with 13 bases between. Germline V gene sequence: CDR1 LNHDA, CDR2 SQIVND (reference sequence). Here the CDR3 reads CASSLPTGSNEKLFF. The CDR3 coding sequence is TGTGCCAGTAGTCTCCCGACAGGATCTAATGAAAAACTGTTTTTT.

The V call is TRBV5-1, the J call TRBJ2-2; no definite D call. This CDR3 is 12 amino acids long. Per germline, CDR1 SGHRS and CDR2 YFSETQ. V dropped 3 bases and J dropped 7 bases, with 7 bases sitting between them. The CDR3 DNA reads TGCGCCAGCAGCTCGCGTCGCGGGGAGCTGTTTTTT. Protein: CASSSRRGELFF. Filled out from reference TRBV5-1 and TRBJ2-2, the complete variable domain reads KAGVTQTPRYLIKTRGQQVTLSCSPISGHRSVSWYQQTPGQGLQFLFEYFSETQRNKGNFPGRFSGRQFSNSRSEMNVSTLELGDSALYLCASSSRRGELFFGEGSRLTVL.

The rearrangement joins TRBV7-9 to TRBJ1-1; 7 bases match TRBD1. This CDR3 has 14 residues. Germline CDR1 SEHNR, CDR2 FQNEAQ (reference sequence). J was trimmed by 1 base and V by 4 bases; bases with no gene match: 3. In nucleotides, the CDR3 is TGTGCCAGCAGCTCGCAGGGGGGGAACACTGAAGCTTTCTTT. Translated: CASSSQGGNTEAFF.

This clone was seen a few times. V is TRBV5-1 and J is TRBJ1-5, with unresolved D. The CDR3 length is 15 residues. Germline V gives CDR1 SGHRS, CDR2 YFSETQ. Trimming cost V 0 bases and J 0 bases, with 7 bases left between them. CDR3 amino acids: CASSLGAYSNQPQHF. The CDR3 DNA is TGCGCCAGCAGCTTGGGAGCATATAGCAATCAGCCCCAGCATTTT.